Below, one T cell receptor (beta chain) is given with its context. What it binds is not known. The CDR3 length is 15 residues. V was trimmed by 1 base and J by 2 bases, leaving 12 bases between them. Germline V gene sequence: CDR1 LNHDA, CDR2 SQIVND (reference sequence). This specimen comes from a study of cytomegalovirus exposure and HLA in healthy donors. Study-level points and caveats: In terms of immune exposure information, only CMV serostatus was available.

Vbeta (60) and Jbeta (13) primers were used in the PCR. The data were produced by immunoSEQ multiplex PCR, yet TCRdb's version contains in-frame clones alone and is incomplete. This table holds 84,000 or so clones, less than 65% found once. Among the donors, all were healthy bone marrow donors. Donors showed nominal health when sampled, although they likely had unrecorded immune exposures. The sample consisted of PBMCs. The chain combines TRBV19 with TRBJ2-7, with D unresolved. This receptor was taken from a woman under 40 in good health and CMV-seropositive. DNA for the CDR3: TGTGCCAGTAGTATAGGTTCCGGTACGGCCTACGAGCAGTACTTC. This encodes CASSIGSGTAYEQYF.